A single sample gave rise to the 5 T cell receptor beta chains below, sequenced in a study of neurological immune-mediated disorders (dated 2019 in TCRdb). Libraries were made using 5' RACE. Instrument used: Illumina HiSeq 2500. TCRdb ran its own pipeline on the public reads, namely fastp trimming at Q25 and MiXCR clone calling, and kept in-frame beta chains. For every CDR3 protein sequence, its rows merge into one entry that carries the most common genes and DNA. The sample table lists about 45,000 distinct CDR3 sequences, roughly 12% of them with a count of one. The top ten clonotypes cover over 9.5% of the sample. The sample's time point label, decoded: longitudinal time-point 3. Sequencing was performed on PBMCs. These receptors were obtained from a man aged 25 to 40 in good health.

This clonotype was detected ten times or more. The chain uses TRBV29-1 and TRBJ1-2, with TRBD1 matching over 7 bases. Germline V CDR1 and CDR2: SQVTM, ANQGSEA. This CDR3 is built from 12 residues. V dropped 3 bases and J dropped 8; count of bases not matched to a gene: 6. CDR3 bases: TGCAGCGTTGAGGAGGGGGCGGGCGGCTACACCTTC. This encodes CSVEEGAGGYTF.

This clonotype has a count of ten or more. The J gene is TRBJ2-3, the V gene TRBV7-7; 15 bases match TRBD2. With V trimmed by 5 bases and J by 1 base, 7 bases remained unmatched. CDR3 length: 18 amino acids. Germline V gives CDR1 SSHAT, CDR2 FNYEAQ (reference sequence). The CDR3 DNA sequence: TGTGCCAGCAGCCCCGGACTAGCGGGAGGGCCAGGCACAGATACGCAGTATTTT. This codes for CASSPGLAGGPGTDTQYF.

This clonotype was picked up many times. This chain joins TRBV27 and TRBJ1-4; 8 bases align to TRBD1. CDR1 and CDR2 (germline): MNHEY, SMNVEV (reference sequence). V was pared by 5 bases and J by 5 bases, with 16 bases of the junction left unmatched. CDR3 length: 18 residues. CDR3 loop: CASSDRDRSRLGNEKLFF. Written as DNA, the CDR3 is TGTGCCAGCAGTGACCGGGACAGGAGCAGACTTGGGAATGAAAAACTGTTTTTT.

This clonotype was observed many times. V usage is TRBV5-5 and J usage is TRBJ2-1, with 9 nucleotides matching TRBD2. With 2 bases clipped from V and 7 bases from J, the junction kept 7 bases outside the gene matches. This CDR3 comprises 15 residues. The germline CDR1 and CDR2 sequences are SGHKS and YYEKEE (reference sequence). The CDR3 is CASSLLAGDGNEQFF. Here the CDR3 DNA reads TGTGCCAGCAGCTTATTAGCGGGAGATGGGAATGAGCAGTTCTTC.

A remark on this clonotype: This sequence may be a read error, since a much larger clone differs from it by one base. This chain joins TRBV7-2 and TRBJ1-2; D perhaps matches TRBD1 (6 bases). Germline CDR1 reads SGHTA; CDR2 reads FQGNSA. The CDR3 has 14 residues. The ends were cut back, 1 base at V and 9 bases at J, with 15 bases in the middle. CDR3 DNA: TGTGCCAGCAGCTTAGGCCGGGGGGCCCATTGCTACACCTTC. It yields the protein CASSLGRGAHCYTF.